This T cell receptor (beta chain) was captured in a study of T cells in Graves' hyperthyroidism and ophthalmopathy. Study information: Peripheral blood samples were taken at initial diagnosis, prior to any treatment.

Each patient was aged 18 to 65 and had newly diagnosed hyperthyroidism of under 2 months' duration. A patient was excluded if there was uncontrolled infection, other autoimmune disease, pregnancy or lactation. Germline CDR1 is MGHRA and CDR2 is YSYEKL. Unmatched junction bases numbered 7, after V lost 4 bases and J lost 4 bases. This CDR3 contains 15 residues. Overall study findings and caveats: Also found in blood were most expanded thyroid clonotypes above 0.001.

About this clonotype: The target antigen is unknown.

TCR beta CDR3 sequences were amplified from RNA transcripts. Researchers ran a first-round RT-PCR on the TCR CDR3 using the HTBI primer set. Via MiXCR, TCRdb re-called the multiplex PCR reads, giving one row per CDR3 protein. Of more than 600,000 distinct CDR3 sequences in the sample, approximately 16% were seen once. Sequenced input: blood. This receptor was identified in a man aged 18 to 30 with Graves' hyperthyroidism. The rearrangement joins TRBV4-1 to TRBJ1-5, with 7 bases aligning to TRBD1. This CDR3 reads CASSPLSQGNQPQHF. In DNA form, the CDR3 reads TGCGCCAGCAGCCCCTTATCACAGGGGAATCAGCCCCAGCATTTT.